Below, one TCR beta chain is given with its context. As yet, its antigen is unknown. One end of the junction does not line up with germline, which may come from a read error. Sequencing of DNA taken from cultured CD4+ T cells relied on the Oncomine TCR Beta short-read assay. TCRdb re-called the PCR reads through MiXCR, storing one row per CDR3 protein. The repertoire has some 3,500 distinct CDR3 sequences, approximately 33% of them found once; the top ten carry roughly 31%. The V gene's germline CDR1 is LNHDA and CDR2 SQIVND (reference sequence). The CDR3 is made up of 16 amino acids. Regarding treatment: approximately 9-day PBMC culture with coronavirus spike peptide pools or control peptides (ViraFEST assay). The source of the sample is a study of vaccination and CD4 T cells after COVID-19.

J is TRBJ1-5 and V is TRBV19; 7 bases are a match to TRBD1. Sample: CD4+ T cells from blood, cultured in vitro. The sequence was obtained from a human donor who had recovered from COVID-19. DNA for the CDR3: TGTGCCGGTAGTATTCAAAAGGGGGCAGGGAATCAGCCCCAGCATTTT. It is translated as CAGSIQKGAGNQPQHF.